The subject of this entry is one TCR beta chain. This clone was counted once. Its antigen is unknown. Qualities for individual bases were not recorded, and no much larger clone is one base off. These data come from a study of blood T cell repertoires in COVID-19 (dated by TCRdb to the early 2020s). Regarding the research as a whole: Collaborator samples came from the United States, Italy and Spain and covered acute and convalescent phases of COVID-19. The prospective study material was composed of cDNA or gDNA derived from T cells, B-cell-depleted T cells, or PBMCs. Subjects who had been exposed to COVID-19, were actively infected with it, or had recovered from it provided the deeply sampled blood TCRbeta repertoires that made up the dataset. The repertoires were made available in a free public database intended to serve as a resource for research on the immune response to SARS-CoV-2. Samples were obtained from the ongoing ImmuneRACE study (first 160 participants) and from about 1,300 subjects provided by 6 global collaborators. A de-identified subject ID, COVID-19 status, age in years and sex were almost always included in the sample metadata. Where HLA class I and class II types were available, the types were taken from metadata supplied by the sample provider, not from assay-based typing. Overall study outcomes, separate from this receptor: The amount of clinical and demographic metadata varied by source and participant and was provided uncurated.

For CDR1 and CDR2, the germline V gene lists SGHAT and FQNNGV. The cysteine opens and the phenylalanine closes a CDR3 of 16 amino acids. Only the CDR3 part of the read is kept: 48 bases, read in frame from the first base. V is shortened by 1 base, J by 2 bases, and the region joining them spans 14 bases. TCRbeta CDR3 regions were amplified from genomic DNA by means of the immunoSEQ Assay, a bias-controlled multiplex PCR. The published analysis was carried out like this. Within the assay, amplification of reference gene primers was used to estimate how many nucleated cells each sample contained. Sequence reads were collapsed and filtered to measure the absolute abundance of every unique TCRbeta CDR3 rearrangement. For each sample, productive Simpson clonality was calculated by taking the square root of Simpson's diversity index across productive rearrangements. This immuneACCESS table, as held by TCRdb, lists in-frame sequences with V and J called but not all clones. Of the missing ones, under half trace to an unresolved V gene in checked studies; the others have no known cause. Clone size and the V and J calls come from that table; the DNA yielded D and trimming. Across this sample there are some 160,000 clones, with more than 65% seen only once. About 15% of the sample belongs to the ten largest clones.

Each collaborating institution followed its own protocols to collect whole blood in K2EDTA tubes. Collaborator samples were shipped for TCRbeta analysis as frozen whole blood, isolated PBMCs, or DNA extracted from either sample type. Recombination linked TRBV11-2 to TRBJ2-5, and the D gene may be TRBD1, 6 bases matching. Sequencing was performed on peripheral blood. This clonotype was sampled from a woman of 80 years or more with acute or convalescent COVID-19. In nucleotide form, the sequence is TGTGCCAGCAGCTTAGGGAACAGGGTATATCAAGAGACCCAGTACTTC. This gives the protein CASSLGNRVYQETQYF.